This is a list of T cell receptor beta chains from one sample in a study of blood T cell repertoires in COVID-19. TCRdb's copy holds only in-frame clones and misses some; the assay was immunoSEQ multiplex PCR. This sample yields about 220,000 clones, of which 80% are seen a single time; around 7.7% belongs to the top ten. Sequences were obtained from peripheral blood. These TCRs come from an older woman with acute or convalescent COVID-19. Each CDR3 is given without its conserved first and last residue. A D gene is named only where the DNA matches it firmly. A row's size may be missing; if present it is once, few, many or a size class.

NA,TRBV27,NA,TRBJ2-1,ASSKYNEQF
NA,TRBV10-1,NA,TRBJ2-5,ASSESSRGTQY
once,TRBV6-5,NA,TRBJ2-1,ASSYSAVHNEQF
NA,TRBV4-3,TRBD1,TRBJ1-2,ASSQDDRGPHGYT
NA,TRBV6-2/TRBV6-3,TRBD1,TRBJ1-1,ASSSPGQGTEAF
NA,TRBV4-1,NA,TRBJ1-4,ATAGSATNEKLF
NA,TRBV7-3,NA,TRBJ2-2,ASSSVPNTGELF
once,TRBV5-1,TRBD1,TRBJ2-1,ASSLGQGSYNEQF
NA,TRBV4-1,TRBD2,TRBJ2-3,ASSLVGGGSTDTQY
few,TRBV18,NA,TRBJ1-5,ASSTANQPQH
once,TRBV10-2,NA,TRBJ1-2,ASRPTGGYGYT
NA,TRBV19,TRBD1,TRBJ1-2,ASTAQGANYGYT
many,TRBV5-1,TRBD1,TRBJ1-2,ASSSQSGTGGSGYT
NA,TRBV15,NA,TRBJ2-7,ATSRDMYEQY